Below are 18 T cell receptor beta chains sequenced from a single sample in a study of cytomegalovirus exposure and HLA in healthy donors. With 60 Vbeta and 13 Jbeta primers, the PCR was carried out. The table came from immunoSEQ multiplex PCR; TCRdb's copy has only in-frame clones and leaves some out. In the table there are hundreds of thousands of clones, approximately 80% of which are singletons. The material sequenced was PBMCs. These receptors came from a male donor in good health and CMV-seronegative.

Written as DNA, the CDR3 is TGTGCCAGCAGGACCCAAGCGGGATCCTACAATGAGCAGTTCTTC. Translation gives CASRTQAGSYNEQFF. This chain uses TRBV2 with TRBJ2-1, with 7 bases aligning to TRBD2. This CDR3 is built from 15 residues. The trim removed 6 bases at V and 1 base at J, leaving 6 bases unmatched. The germline V gene encodes CDR1 SNHLY and CDR2 FYNNEI.

CDR3 protein: CASSVTTILDSYNEQFF. The CDR3 coding sequence is TGTGCCAGCAGCGTCACTACGATTCTGGACAGTTACAATGAGCAGTTCTTC. The V call is TRBV9, the J call TRBJ2-1; TRBD1 is a possible D gene (6 bases). The V and J ends lost 2 bases and 4 bases respectively, with 19 bases between them. Germline V gene sequence: CDR1 SGDLS, CDR2 YYNGEE. The CDR3 runs to 17 residues.

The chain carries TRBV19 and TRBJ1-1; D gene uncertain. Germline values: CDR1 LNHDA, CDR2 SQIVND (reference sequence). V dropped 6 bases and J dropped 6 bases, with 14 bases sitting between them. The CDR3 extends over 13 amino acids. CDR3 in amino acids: CASSWGGPPEAFF. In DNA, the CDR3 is TGTGCCAGTAGCTGGGGAGGGCCGCCTGAAGCTTTCTTT.

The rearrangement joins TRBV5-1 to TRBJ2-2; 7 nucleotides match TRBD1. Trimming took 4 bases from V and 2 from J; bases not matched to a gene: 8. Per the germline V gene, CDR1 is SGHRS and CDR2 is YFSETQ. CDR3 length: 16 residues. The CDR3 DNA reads TGCGCCAGCAGCATCGGGACAGAGCTAAACACCGGGGAGCTGTTTTTT. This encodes CASSIGTELNTGELFF.

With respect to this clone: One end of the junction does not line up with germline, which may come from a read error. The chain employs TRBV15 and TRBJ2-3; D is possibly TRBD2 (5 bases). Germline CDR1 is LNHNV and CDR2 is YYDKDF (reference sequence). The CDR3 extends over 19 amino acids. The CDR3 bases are TGTGCCACCAGCAGAGATCCCTCATTCAGCGCCTCTAGCACAGCTACGCAGTATTTT. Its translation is CATSRDPSFSASSTATQYF.

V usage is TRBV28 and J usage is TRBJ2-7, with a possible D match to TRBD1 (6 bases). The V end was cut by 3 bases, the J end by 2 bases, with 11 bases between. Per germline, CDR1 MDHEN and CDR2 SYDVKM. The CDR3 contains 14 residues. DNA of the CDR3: TGTGCCAGCAGTTTGACAGGTAGCACCTACGAGCAGTACTTC. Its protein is CASSLTGSTYEQYF.

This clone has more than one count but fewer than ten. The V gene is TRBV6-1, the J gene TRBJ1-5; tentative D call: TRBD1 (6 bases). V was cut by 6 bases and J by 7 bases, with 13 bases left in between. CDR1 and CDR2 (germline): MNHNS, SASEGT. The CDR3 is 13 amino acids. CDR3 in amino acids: CASSLDSEQPQHF. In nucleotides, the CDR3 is TGTGCCAGCAGCCTGGACAGCGAGCAGCCCCAGCATTTT.

The CDR3 sequence is CATSRPRETQYF. CDR3 nucleotides: TGTGCCACCAGCAGGCCTCGGGAGACCCAGTACTTC. The chain has TRBV15 and TRBJ2-5; D not resolved. In germline, CDR1 is LNHNV, CDR2 YYDKDF (reference sequence). Trimming stripped 3 bases from V and 5 bases from J, with 7 bases between. This CDR3 is 12 amino acids long.

The CDR3, as DNA: TGTGCCAGCAGTTGGCGGGGAAACACCATATATTTT. Amino acids: CASSWRGNTIYF. The rearrangement uses TRBV28 and TRBJ1-3; D is undetermined. The CDR3 runs 12 residues. Germline assignment: CDR1 MDHEN and CDR2 SYDVKM. Between the trimmed V and J ends, which lost 4 bases and 4 bases, there was a span of 5 bases.

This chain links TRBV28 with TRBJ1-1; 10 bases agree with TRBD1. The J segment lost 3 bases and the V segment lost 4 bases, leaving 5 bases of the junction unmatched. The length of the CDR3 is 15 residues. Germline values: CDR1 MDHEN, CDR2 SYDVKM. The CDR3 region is CASSSTGTGDTEAFF. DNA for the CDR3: TGTGCCAGCAGTTCCACCGGGACAGGGGACACTGAAGCTTTCTTT.

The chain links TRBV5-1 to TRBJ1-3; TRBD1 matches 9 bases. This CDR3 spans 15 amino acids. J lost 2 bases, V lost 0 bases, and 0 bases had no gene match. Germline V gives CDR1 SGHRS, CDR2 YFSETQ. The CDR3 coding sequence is TGCGCCAGCAGCTTGGACAGGGGGCCTGGAAACACCATATATTTT. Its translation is CASSLDRGPGNTIYF.

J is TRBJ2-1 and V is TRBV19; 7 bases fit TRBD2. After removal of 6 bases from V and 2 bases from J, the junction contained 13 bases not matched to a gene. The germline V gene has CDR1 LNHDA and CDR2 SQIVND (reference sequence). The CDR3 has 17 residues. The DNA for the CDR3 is TGTGCCAGTAGAACTGGGAGTGGGGGACTACCCTACAATGAGCAGTTCTTC. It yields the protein CASRTGSGGLPYNEQFF.

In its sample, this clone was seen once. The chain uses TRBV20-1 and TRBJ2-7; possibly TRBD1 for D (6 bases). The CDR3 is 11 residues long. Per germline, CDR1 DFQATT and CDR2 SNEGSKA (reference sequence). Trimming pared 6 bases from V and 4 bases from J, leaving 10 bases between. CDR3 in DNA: TGCAGTGCCGACAGGACTTACGAGCAGTACTTC. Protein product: CSADRTYEQYF.

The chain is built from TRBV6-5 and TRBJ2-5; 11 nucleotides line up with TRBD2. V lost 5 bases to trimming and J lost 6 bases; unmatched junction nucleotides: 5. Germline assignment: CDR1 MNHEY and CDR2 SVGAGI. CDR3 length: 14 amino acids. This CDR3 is CASSTSGRGKTQYF. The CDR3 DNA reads TGTGCCAGCAGTACTAGCGGGAGAGGAAAGACCCAGTACTTC.

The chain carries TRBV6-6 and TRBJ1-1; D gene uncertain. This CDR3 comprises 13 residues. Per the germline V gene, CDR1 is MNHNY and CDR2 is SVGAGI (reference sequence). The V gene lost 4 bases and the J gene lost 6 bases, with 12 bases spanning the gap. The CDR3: CASSSGSGAEAFF. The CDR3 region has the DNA TGTGCCAGCAGTTCGGGGAGCGGAGCTGAAGCTTTCTTT.

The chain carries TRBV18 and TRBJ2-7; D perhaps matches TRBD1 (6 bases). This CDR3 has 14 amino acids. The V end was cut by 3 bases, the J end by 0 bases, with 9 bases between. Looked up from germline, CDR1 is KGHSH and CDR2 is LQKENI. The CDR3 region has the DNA TGTGCCAGCTCACCCTACAGGGACTCCTACGAGCAGTACTTC. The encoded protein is CASSPYRDSYEQYF.

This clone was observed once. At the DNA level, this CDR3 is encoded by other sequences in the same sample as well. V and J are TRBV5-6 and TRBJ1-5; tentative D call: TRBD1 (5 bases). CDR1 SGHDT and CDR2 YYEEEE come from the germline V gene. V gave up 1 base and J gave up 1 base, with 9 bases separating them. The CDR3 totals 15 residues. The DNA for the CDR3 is TGTGCCAGCAGCTTGAGGGGTCCAAGCAATCAGCCCCAGCATTTT. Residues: CASSLRGPSNQPQHF.

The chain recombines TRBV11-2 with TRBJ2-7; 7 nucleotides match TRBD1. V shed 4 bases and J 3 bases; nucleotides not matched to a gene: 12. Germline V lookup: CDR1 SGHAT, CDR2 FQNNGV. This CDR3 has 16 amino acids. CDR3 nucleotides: TGTGCCAGCAGCTCCCCTTACGGGACAGCTAACTACGAGCAGTACTTC. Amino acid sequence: CASSSPYGTANYEQYF. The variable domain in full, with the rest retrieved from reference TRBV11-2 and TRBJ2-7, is EAGVAQSPRYKIIEKRQSVAFWCNPISGHATLYWYQQILGQGPKLLIQFQNNGVVDDSQLPKDRFSAERLKGVDSTLKIQPAKLEDSAVYLCASSSPYGTANYEQYFGPGTRLTVT.